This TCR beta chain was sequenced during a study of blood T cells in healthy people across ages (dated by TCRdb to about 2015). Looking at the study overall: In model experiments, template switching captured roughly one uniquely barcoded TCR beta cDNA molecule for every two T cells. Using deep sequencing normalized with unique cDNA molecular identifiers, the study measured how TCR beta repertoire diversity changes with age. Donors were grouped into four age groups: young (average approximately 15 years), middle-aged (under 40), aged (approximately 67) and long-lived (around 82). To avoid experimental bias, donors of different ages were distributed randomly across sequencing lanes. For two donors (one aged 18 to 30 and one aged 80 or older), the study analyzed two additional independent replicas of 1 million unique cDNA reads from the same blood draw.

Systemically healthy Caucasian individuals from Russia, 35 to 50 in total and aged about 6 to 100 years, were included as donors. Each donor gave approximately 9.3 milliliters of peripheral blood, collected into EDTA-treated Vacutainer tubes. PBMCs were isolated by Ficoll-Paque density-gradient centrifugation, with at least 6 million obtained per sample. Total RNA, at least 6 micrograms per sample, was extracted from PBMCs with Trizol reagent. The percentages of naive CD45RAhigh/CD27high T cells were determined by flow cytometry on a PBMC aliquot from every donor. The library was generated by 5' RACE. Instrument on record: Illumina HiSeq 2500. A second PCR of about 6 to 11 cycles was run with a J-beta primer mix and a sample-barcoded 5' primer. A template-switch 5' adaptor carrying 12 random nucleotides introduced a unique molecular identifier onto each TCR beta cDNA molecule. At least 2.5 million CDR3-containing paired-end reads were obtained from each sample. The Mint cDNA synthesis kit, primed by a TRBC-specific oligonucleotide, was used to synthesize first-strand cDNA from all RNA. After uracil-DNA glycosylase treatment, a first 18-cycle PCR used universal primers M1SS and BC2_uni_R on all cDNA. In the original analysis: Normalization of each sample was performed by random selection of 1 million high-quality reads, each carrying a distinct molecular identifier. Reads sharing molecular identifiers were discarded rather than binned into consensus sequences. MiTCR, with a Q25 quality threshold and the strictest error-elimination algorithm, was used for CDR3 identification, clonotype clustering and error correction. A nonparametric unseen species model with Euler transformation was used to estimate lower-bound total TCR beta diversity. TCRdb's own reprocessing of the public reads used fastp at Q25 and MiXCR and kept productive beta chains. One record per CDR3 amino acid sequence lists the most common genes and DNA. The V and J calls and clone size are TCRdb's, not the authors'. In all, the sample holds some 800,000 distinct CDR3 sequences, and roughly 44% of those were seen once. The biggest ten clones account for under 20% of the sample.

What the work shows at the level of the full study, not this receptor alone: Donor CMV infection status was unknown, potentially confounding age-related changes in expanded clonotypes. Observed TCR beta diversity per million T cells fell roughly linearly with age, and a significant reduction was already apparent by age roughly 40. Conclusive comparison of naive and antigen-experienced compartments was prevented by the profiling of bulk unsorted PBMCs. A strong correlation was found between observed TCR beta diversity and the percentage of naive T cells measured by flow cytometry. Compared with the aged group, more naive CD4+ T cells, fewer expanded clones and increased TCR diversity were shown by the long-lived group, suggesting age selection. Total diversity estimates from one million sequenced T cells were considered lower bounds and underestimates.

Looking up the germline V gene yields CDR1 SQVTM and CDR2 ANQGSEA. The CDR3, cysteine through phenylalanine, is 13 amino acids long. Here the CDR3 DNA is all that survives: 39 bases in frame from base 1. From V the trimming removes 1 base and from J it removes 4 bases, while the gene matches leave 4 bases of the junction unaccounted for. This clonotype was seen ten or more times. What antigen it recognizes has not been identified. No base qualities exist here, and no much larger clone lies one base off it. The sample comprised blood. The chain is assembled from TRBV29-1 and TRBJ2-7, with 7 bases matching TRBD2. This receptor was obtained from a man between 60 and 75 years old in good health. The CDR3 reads CSVEGGEGYEQYF. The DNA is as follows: TGCAGCGTTGAAGGCGGGGAGGGGTACGAGCAGTACTTC.